Listed here are 15 T cell receptor beta chains from one sample, sequenced in a study of blood T cell repertoires in COVID-19. Here immunoSEQ multiplex PCR was the method, and the copy in TCRdb shows in-frame clones only, minus some. Among about 220,000 clones listed, approximately 85% were seen once. Sequencing was performed on peripheral blood. These receptors originate from a woman in her 70s with COVID-19, enrolled during active disease.

V gene TRBV19 combines with J gene TRBJ2-1, with TRBD2 as a possible D gene (6 bases). Germline V gene lookup returns CDR1 LNHDA and CDR2 SQIVND (reference sequence). The CDR3 consists of 14 residues. V was clipped by 1 base and J by 4 bases, with 8 bases between them. The CDR3 spells CASSIGREYNEQFF. In DNA, the CDR3 is TGTGCCAGTAGTATAGGGCGGGAATACAATGAGCAGTTCTTC.

This chain joins TRBV20-1 and TRBJ1-1; no reliable D call. V dropped 3 bases and J dropped 2 bases, with 10 bases sitting between them. The CDR3 length is 13 residues. Germline V gene lookup returns CDR1 DFQATT and CDR2 SNEGSKA (reference sequence). The CDR3 loop is CSASGRTNTEAFF. CDR3 bases: TGCAGTGCTAGTGGACGGACTAACACTGAAGCTTTCTTT.

V is TRBV7-3 and J is TRBJ2-3, with unresolved D. The CDR3 has 14 amino acids. Per germline, CDR1 SGHTA and CDR2 FQGTGA. The V gene lost 9 bases and the J gene lost 0 bases, with 13 bases spanning the gap. DNA for the CDR3: TGTGCCAGTTCGCCCTTGACTAGCACAGATACGCAGTATTTT. It encodes CASSPLTSTDTQYF. Variable domain in full (rest from reference TRBV7-3 and TRBJ2-3): GAGVSQTPSNKVTEKGKYVELRCDPISGHTALYWYRQSLGQGPEFLIYFQGTGAADDSGLPNDRFFAVRPEGSVSTLKIQRTERGDSAVYLCASSPLTSTDTQYFGPGTRLTVL.

The V and J genes are TRBV7-8 and TRBJ1-2, with 7 bases lining up with TRBD1. This CDR3 has 17 residues. Trimming removed 0 bases from V and 8 bases from J; junction bases left unmatched: 15. Germline V gene data show CDR1 as SGHVS and CDR2 as FQNEAQ. CDR3 in amino acids: CASSLAVMGQRDLGYTF. CDR3 bases: TGTGCCAGCAGCTTAGCGGTGATGGGACAGAGGGACCTGGGCTACACCTTC. Full variable domain (missing parts from reference TRBV7-8 and TRBJ1-2): GAGVSQSPRYKVAKRGQDVALRCDPISGHVSLFWYQQALGQGPEFLTYFQNEAQLDKSGLPSDRFFAERPEGSVSTLKIQRTQQEDSAVYLCASSLAVMGQRDLGYTFGSGTRLTVV.

V usage is TRBV19 and J usage is TRBJ1-5; TRBD1 agrees at 9 bases. There are 15 residues in the CDR3. Germline trimming cut 9 bases from V and 4 bases from J; bases unmatched to any gene: 10. The germline CDR1 and CDR2 sequences are LNHDA and SQIVND (reference sequence). The CDR3: CASRGTGHANQPQHF. CDR3 nucleotide sequence: TGTGCCAGCCGGGGGACAGGGCACGCAAATCAGCCCCAGCATTTT.

The rearrangement uses TRBV18 and TRBJ2-1, with D possibly TRBD2 on 6 matching bases. Deletions cut 6 bases from V and 1 base from J, with 16 bases between. The CDR3 runs to 16 residues. Germline V CDR1 and CDR2: KGHSH, LQKENI. The CDR3 DNA is TGTGCCAGCTCTCCGCGGGACTCCAATTCCTACAATGAGCAGTTCTTC. This encodes CASSPRDSNSYNEQFF.

The CDR3, as DNA: TGTGCCAGCAGGGAAACGACAGGGGCCCGCAGGCCCCAGCATTTT. Its translation: CASRETTGARRPQHF. This chain uses TRBV28 with TRBJ1-5; 8 nucleotides align to TRBD1. The junction had 13 bases not matched to a gene; V was cut back by 6 bases and J by 9 bases. Per the germline V gene, CDR1 is MDHEN and CDR2 is SYDVKM. The CDR3 contains 15 residues.

A note on this clone: In the same sample, other DNA sequences code for this CDR3. The chain recombines TRBV10-3 with TRBJ1-3; TRBD1 might be the D (6 bases). CDR1 and CDR2 from the germline V gene are ENHRY and SYGVKD. V was trimmed by 3 bases and J by 0 bases, leaving 9 bases between them. CDR3 length equals 15 residues. Here the CDR3 DNA reads TGTGCCATCAGTGAAAGGGGGTCCTCTGGAAACACCATATATTTT. Translation: CAISERGSSGNTIYF.

The chain's CDR3 is CASSLRNTIYF. CDR3 DNA: TGTGCCAGCAGCTTGCGTAACACCATATATTTT. This sequence joins TRBV5-8 and TRBJ1-3, with D unresolved. Germline V gene lookup returns CDR1 SGHTS and CDR2 YDEGEE. This CDR3 has 11 amino acids. V lost 1 base to trimming and J lost 7 bases, with 3 bases between them.

V and J are TRBV10-3 and TRBJ1-6; TRBD1 is a possible D gene (6 bases). CDR3 length: 20 amino acids. Between the trimmed V and J ends, which lost 3 bases and 1 base, there was a span of 22 bases. Germline lookup yields CDR1 ENHRY and CDR2 SYGVKD. CDR3 protein: CAISEGGAGDLRSYNSPLHF. The DNA for the CDR3 is TGTGCCATCAGTGAAGGGGGAGCAGGAGACCTTAGGTCCTATAATTCACCCCTCCACTTT.

This clone has just one count. This rearrangement joins TRBV18 to TRBJ1-1; D may be TRBD1 (5 bases). The CDR3 runs 15 residues. The V end was cut by 3 bases, the J end by 4 bases, with 15 bases between. CDR1 is KGHSH, CDR2 LQKENI, per germline. CDR3 coding DNA: TGTGCCAGCTCACCCCCGAGCGGGGGTGGCACTGAAGCTTTCTTT. Protein product: CASSPPSGGGTEAFF.

The V gene is TRBV5-5, the J gene TRBJ1-2; 8 positions agree with TRBD1. Germline V gene data show CDR1 as SGHKS and CDR2 as YYEKEE (reference sequence). This CDR3 region has 14 residues. The J segment lost 4 bases and the V segment lost 4 bases, leaving 6 bases of the junction unmatched. CDR3 coding DNA: TGTGCCAGCAGCCCAGGACAGGGCAGCTATGGCTACACCTTC. Amino acids: CASSPGQGSYGYTF.

This CDR3 is CASSQHSRDVWAQHF. For the CDR3, the DNA is TGTGCCAGTAGTCAGCATTCCCGGGATGTATGGGCCCAGCATTTT. The V gene is TRBV19, the J gene TRBJ1-5; D gene ambiguous. This CDR3 comprises 15 residues. The germline V and J ends were trimmed by 5 bases and 11 bases, with 22 bases remaining between them. Looked up from germline, CDR1 is LNHDA and CDR2 is SQIVND (reference sequence).

This clone has just one count. V is TRBV7-9 and J is TRBJ2-7; 8 bases are a match to TRBD1. Trimming took 3 bases from V and 2 from J; bases not matched to a gene: 15. CDR1 is SEHNR and CDR2 is FQNEAQ in the germline V gene (reference sequence). This CDR3 is built from 18 residues. DNA of the CDR3: TGTGCCAGCAGCTTTAGGGGGAACCCGGGACAGGCCCCCTACGAGCAGTACTTC. It codes for CASSFRGNPGQAPYEQYF.

The J gene is TRBJ2-2, the V gene TRBV12-3 or TRBV12-4, with 8 bases that match TRBD1. V shed 6 bases and J 4 bases; nucleotides not matched to a gene: 1. The CDR3 is made up of 13 amino acids. CDR3 DNA: TGTGCCAGCAGGACAGGGGCCACCGGGGAGCTGTTTTTT. As protein: CASRTGATGELFF.